This entry concerns a single T cell receptor (beta chain). Antigen: not known. These data come from a study of CD8+ T cells in alopecia areata. Study-wide findings and caveats: How baseline CD8+ expansion relates to response remains uncertain (there was one nonresponder). Whereas mice showed it more clearly, TCR sharing across patients was murkier, possibly because of HLA.

Germline loops: CDR1 LNHDA, CDR2 SQIVND (reference sequence). The V gene lost 3 bases and the J gene lost 3 bases, with 9 bases spanning the gap. CDR3 length: 13 amino acids. As the sequencing template, cDNA was produced by extracting RNA and reverse transcribing it. Libraries were prepared by immunoSEQ multiplex PCR; TCRdb keeps only in-frame clonotypes and omits some of them. The sample yields fewer than 110,000 clones, just over 85% seen once. Indicated treatment: oral pan-JAK inhibitor, 5-10 mg twice daily. The chain links TRBV19 to TRBJ2-7; possibly TRBD2 for D (6 bases). This clonotype was obtained from a human donor with alopecia areata. The sequencing here drew on CD8+ T cells sorted from blood, taken at approximately week 34, from a patient treated with tofacitinib. The CDR3 nucleotides are TGTGCCAGTAGTATGGGGACTTACTACGAGCAGTACTTC. Protein sequence: CASSMGTYYEQYF. The full variable domain, completed using reference TRBV19 and TRBJ2-7, is DGGITQSPKYLFRKEGQNVTLSCEQNLNHDAMYWYRQDPGQGLRLIYYSQIVNDFQKGDIAEGYSVSREKKESFPLTVTSAQKNPTAFYLCASSMGTYYEQYFGPGTRLTVT.